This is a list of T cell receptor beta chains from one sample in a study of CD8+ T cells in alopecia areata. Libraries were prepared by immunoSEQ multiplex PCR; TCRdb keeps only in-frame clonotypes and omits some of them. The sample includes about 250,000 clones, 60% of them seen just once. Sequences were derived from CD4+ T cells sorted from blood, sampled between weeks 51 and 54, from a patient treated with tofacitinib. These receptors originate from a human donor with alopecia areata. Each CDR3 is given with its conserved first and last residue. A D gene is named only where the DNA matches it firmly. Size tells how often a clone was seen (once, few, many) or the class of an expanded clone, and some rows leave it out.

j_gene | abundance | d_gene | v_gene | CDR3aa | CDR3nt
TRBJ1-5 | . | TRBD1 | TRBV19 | CASQTGFEPQHF | TGTGCCAGCCAGACAGGGTTCGAGCCCCAGCATTTT
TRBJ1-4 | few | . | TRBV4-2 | CASSQQWESGHGLFF | TGTGCCAGCAGCCAACAGTGGGAGTCTGGGCATGGACTGTTTTTT
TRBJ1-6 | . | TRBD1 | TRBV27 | CASSPWTGGRRLHF | TGTGCCAGCAGTCCATGGACAGGTGGCAGGAGGCTCCACTTT
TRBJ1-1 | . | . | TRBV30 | CAWSVRGAYTEAFF | TGTGCCTGGAGTGTACGGGGAGCGTACACTGAAGCTTTCTTT
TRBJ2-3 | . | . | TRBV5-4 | CASSLGLASRTDTQYF | TGTGCCAGCAGCTTGGGGCTGGCTAGCCGCACAGATACGCAGTATTTT
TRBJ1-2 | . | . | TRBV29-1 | CSVQRGRGHGYTF | TGCAGCGTCCAGCGGGGCAGGGGACATGGCTACACCTTC
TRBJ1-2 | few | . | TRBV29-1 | CSVGGSNYGYTF | TGCAGCGTTGGCGGATCTAACTATGGCTACACCTTC
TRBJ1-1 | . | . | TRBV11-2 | CASSLVAGSIVGVEAFF | TGTGCCAGCAGCTTAGTAGCAGGGAGCATCGTGGGGGTTGAAGCTTTCTTT
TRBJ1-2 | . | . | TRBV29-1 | CSVGIDYGYTF | TGCAGCGTTGGGATCGACTATGGCTACACCTTC
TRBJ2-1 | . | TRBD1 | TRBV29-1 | CSCRQGPYNEQFF | TGCAGCTGCCGACAGGGACCCTACAATGAGCAGTTCTTC
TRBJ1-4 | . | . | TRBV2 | CASRDPIGVGDEKLFF | TGTGCCAGCAGAGACCCCATCGGGGTGGGAGATGAAAAACTGTTTTTT
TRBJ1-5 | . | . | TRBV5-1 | CASSLDGTVNNQPQHF | TGCGCCAGCAGCTTGGACGGGACGGTCAACAATCAGCCCCAGCATTTT
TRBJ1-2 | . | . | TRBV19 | CASSTHYGYTF | TGTGCCAGTAGTACTCACTATGGCTACACCTTC
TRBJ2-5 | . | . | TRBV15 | CATSRDQETQYF | TGTGCCACCAGCAGAGACCAAGAGACCCAGTACTTC
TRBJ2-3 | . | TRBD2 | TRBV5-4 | CASSLGGLAGYGTQYF | TGTGCCAGCAGCTTGGGAGGCCTAGCGGGGTACGGTACGCAGTATTTT
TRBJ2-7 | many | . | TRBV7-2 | CASSPSPPQTYEQYF | TGTGCCAGCAGCCCTTCCCCCCCACAGACCTACGAGCAGTACTTC
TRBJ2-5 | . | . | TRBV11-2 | CASSLGDGRETQYF | TGTGCCAGCAGCTTAGGGGACGGAAGGGAGACCCAGTACTTC
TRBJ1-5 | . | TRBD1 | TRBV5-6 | CASSSDRGGGNQPQHF | TGTGCCAGCAGCTCGGACAGGGGAGGAGGCAATCAGCCCCAGCATTTT
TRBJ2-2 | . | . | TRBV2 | CATRHGELFF | TGTGCCACACGTCACGGGGAGCTGTTTTTT
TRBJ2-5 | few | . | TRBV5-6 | CASSLGQQQETQYF | TGTGCCAGCAGCTTGGGGCAGCAGCAGGAGACCCAGTACTTC
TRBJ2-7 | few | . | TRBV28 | CASSRAFLYEQYF | TGTGCCAGCAGTCGAGCCTTCCTCTACGAGCAGTACTTC
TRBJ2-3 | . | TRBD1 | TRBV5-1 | CASSPDRGHEDTQYF | TGCGCCAGCAGCCCCGACAGGGGGCATGAAGATACGCAGTATTTT
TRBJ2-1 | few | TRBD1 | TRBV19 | CASQGTVRNNEQFF | TGTGCCAGTCAGGGGACAGTCCGGAACAATGAGCAGTTCTTC
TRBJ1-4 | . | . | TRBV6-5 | CASSYDSGLANEKLFF | TGTGCCAGCAGTTACGACTCAGGGCTAGCTAATGAAAAACTGTTTTTT
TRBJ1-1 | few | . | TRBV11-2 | CASSLDEWGNGGDEAFF | TGTGCCAGCAGCTTAGACGAGTGGGGGAACGGGGGTGATGAAGCTTTCTTT
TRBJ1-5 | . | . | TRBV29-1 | CSAGDGNQPQHF | TGCAGCGCTGGGGATGGCAATCAGCCCCAGCATTTT
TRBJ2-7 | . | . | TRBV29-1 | CSVEVRQAEQYF | TGCAGCGTTGAAGTCCGGCAGGCCGAGCAGTACTTC